The clone carrying this T cell receptor (beta chain) occurred a few times. Germline values: CDR1 MNHNS, CDR2 SASEGT. The CDR3 spans 12 residues. Trimming took off 3 bases at V and 10 bases at J, with 12 bases between the two ends. The entry originates in a study of CD8+ T cells in alopecia areata. About the study: The study gave treated patients oral tofacitinib at 5 to 10 mg twice daily.

Reverse transcribed after extraction, RNA yielded cDNA as the sequencing template. Data came from immunoSEQ multiplex PCR; TCRdb stores just in-frame clones and leaves some out. The sample consists of about 180,000 clones, 50% to 75% of them appearing once. Researchers gathered lesional scalp punch biopsies and peripheral blood from patients with alopecia areata. The rearrangement joins TRBV6-1 to TRBJ1-2; D is undetermined. The TCR originated in a human donor with alopecia areata. This specimen was CD4+ T cells sorted from blood, taken at week 0. The CDR3 region is CASSDPRSLYTF. Here the CDR3 DNA reads TGTGCCAGCAGTGACCCCCGGTCTCTCTACACCTTC.